The 3 T cell receptor beta chains presented below share a single source sample, sequenced in a study of technical replicates of blood from a handful of donors. Assay used: immunoSEQ multiplex PCR; TCRdb lists only in-frame clones, some missing. This table holds under 65,000 clones, 80% to 95% found once. Sample: PBMCs. Source of these receptors: a human donor in good health. Some clones in this sample may be carry-over from other donors' samples.

The chain combines TRBV7-2 with TRBJ2-3; TRBD1 matches at 8 bases. J lost 5 bases, V lost 5 bases, and 9 bases had no gene match. The CDR3 runs 15 residues. Germline CDR1 and CDR2: SGHTA and FQGNSA. The CDR3 nucleotides read TGTGCCAGCAGCACCGACAGGGGAGTAGGAGATACGCAGTATTTT. Protein product: CASSTDRGVGDTQYF. The full variable domain, with the rest looked up from reference TRBV7-2 and TRBJ2-3, is GAGVSQSPSNKVTEKGKDVELRCDPISGHTALYWYRQSLGQGLEFLIYFQGNSAPDKSGLPSDRFSAERTGGSVSTLTIQRTQQEDSAVYLCASSTDRGVGDTQYFGPGTRLTVL.

This clone has only one observation. V is TRBV14 and J is TRBJ1-2; D not resolved. The ends were cut back, 1 base at V and 4 bases at J, with 13 bases in the middle. The CDR3 is 15 residues long. In germline, CDR1 is SGHDN, CDR2 FVKESK. DNA of the CDR3: TGTGCCAGCAGCCAAGGAGTTAACCCCCTCTATGGCTACACCTTC. Translated, it gives CASSQGVNPLYGYTF.

The J gene is TRBJ2-1, the V gene TRBV9; possible D gene TRBD2, 6 bases. CDR3 size: 14 residues. Germline CDR1 reads SGDLS; CDR2 reads YYNGEE. V lost 4 bases and J 9 bases, leaving 17 bases between the germline ends. The CDR3 nucleotides are TGTGCCAGCAGCTCGACGACTAGTGGGAGTGAGCAGTTCTTC. Translating gives CASSSTTSGSEQFF.